Shown below are 3 T cell receptor beta chains from a single sample sequenced in a study of radiotherapy plus CTLA-4 blockade in lung cancer. Libraries were prepared by immunoSEQ multiplex PCR; TCRdb keeps only in-frame clonotypes and omits some of them. The sample includes about 97,000 clones, approximately 72% of them seen just once. The sequencing here drew on peripheral blood, taken from a patient treated with radiotherapy plus ipilimumab. Receptor source: a human donor with non-small cell lung cancer who had a partial response to radiotherapy plus ipilimumab. Some clones in this sample may be carry-over from other donors' samples.

The rearrangement links TRBV7-2 to TRBJ2-2, with a tentative D call TRBD1 (6 bases). The V and J ends lost 5 bases and 7 bases respectively, with 17 bases between them. Germline CDR1 reads SGHTA; CDR2 reads FQGNSA. The CDR3 totals 15 residues. The CDR3 nucleotides are TGTGCCAGCAGCGCAACAGGGCCGTGGCTCGGGGAGCTGTTTTTT. Protein sequence: CASSATGPWLGELFF.

This chain uses TRBV5-4 with TRBJ1-4; no firm D call. V lost 1 base, J lost 2 bases, and 9 bases lay in between. Germline loops: CDR1 SGHNT, CDR2 YYREEE (reference sequence). CDR3 length equals 15 residues. CDR3 DNA sequence: TGTGCCAGCAGCTTGCGCTCACTGACTAATGAAAAACTGTTTTTT. Translated, it gives CASSLRSLTNEKLFF.

V and J are TRBV28 and TRBJ1-5, with TRBD1 matching over 7 bases. Trimming removed 8 bases from V and 7 bases from J; junction bases left unmatched: 11. The germline gives CDR1 MDHEN, CDR2 SYDVKM. The CDR3 runs to 14 residues. CDR3 residues: CASLSGTVGQPQHF. CDR3 coding DNA: TGTGCCAGCCTCTCAGGGACAGTCGGGCAGCCCCAGCATTTT.